These 25 T cell receptor beta chains came from one sample sequenced in a study of radiotherapy plus CTLA-4 blockade in lung cancer. Data came from immunoSEQ multiplex PCR; TCRdb stores just in-frame clones and leaves some out. The data contain 50,000 or so clones, 70% to 90% of them singletons. Sequenced material: peripheral blood, taken from a patient treated with radiotherapy plus ipilimumab. The receptors here all came from a human donor with non-small cell lung cancer whose response to radiotherapy plus ipilimumab could not be evaluated.

The V call is TRBV4-3, the J call TRBJ2-1, with 11 bases aligning to TRBD2. The germline gives CDR1 LGHNA, CDR2 YSLEER. The CDR3 consists of 15 residues. J gave up 2 bases and V 4 bases, and 1 base lay outside the gene matches. CDR3 loop: CASSPTSGTYNEQFF. The CDR3 coding sequence is TGCGCCAGCAGCCCGACTAGCGGGACCTACAATGAGCAGTTCTTC.

This sequence joins TRBV6-4 and TRBJ1-5, with unresolved D. The CDR3 has 14 amino acids. In germline, CDR1 is MRHNA, CDR2 SNTAGT. Trimming took 11 bases from V and 4 from J, leaving 18 bases between them. The CDR3 DNA reads TGTGCCTCCTCAGCGGATATGGGGAATCAGCCCCAGCATTTT. It is translated as CASSADMGNQPQHF.

This clone was counted only a few times. In DNA form, the CDR3 reads TGTGCCAGCACCCCCCCCGGAGGGAGGGCCTACGAGCAGTACTTC. Protein product: CASTPPGGRAYEQYF. The chain has TRBV6-5 and TRBJ2-7, with 7 bases fitting TRBD2. The CDR3 contains 15 residues. The germline CDR1 and CDR2 sequences are MNHEY and SVGAGI. The junction had 11 bases not matched to a gene; V was cut back by 7 bases and J by 2 bases.

This chain links TRBV7-2 with TRBJ2-1; 14 bases match TRBD2. V shed 5 bases, J shed 8 bases, and the junction held 14 bases outside the gene matches. The germline V gene encodes CDR1 SGHTA and CDR2 FQGNSA. The CDR3 extends over 18 amino acids. This CDR3 is CASSNPAGLAGGGDEQFF. Here the CDR3 DNA reads TGTGCCAGCAGCAACCCGGCCGGACTAGCGGGAGGCGGGGATGAGCAGTTCTTC.

The CDR3 DNA is TGCGCCAGCAGCTTAACCCCGGGGACAGGGGCCCCCTCTGGAAACACCATATATTTT. Its translation: CASSLTPGTGAPSGNTIYF. This chain joins TRBV5-1 and TRBJ1-3; 10 bases are shared with TRBD1. CDR3 length: 19 amino acids. V dropped 2 bases and J dropped 0; count of bases not matched to a gene: 11. From germline, CDR1 is SGHRS and CDR2 YFSETQ.

Only one count was recorded for this clone. V usage is TRBV7-2 and J usage is TRBJ2-7, with D hard to call. The ends were cut back, 0 bases at V and 2 bases at J, with 2 bases in the middle. CDR3 length: 12 amino acids. CDR1 is SGHTA and CDR2 is FQGNSA in the germline V gene. The DNA for the CDR3 is TGTGCCAGCAGCTTAGCTACCTACGAGCAGTACTTC. Residues: CASSLATYEQYF.

This clone is a singleton in its sample. V usage is TRBV7-2 and J usage is TRBJ1-3, with 9 bases that match TRBD1. This CDR3 spans 15 amino acids. Per the germline V gene, CDR1 is SGHTA and CDR2 is FQGNSA. V gave up 5 bases and J gave up 4 bases; unmatched junction bases: 6. The CDR3: CASSIWTGVGNTIYF. In DNA form, the CDR3 reads TGTGCCAGCAGCATATGGACAGGGGTAGGAAACACCATATATTTT.

The V call is TRBV7-2, the J call TRBJ2-7; TRBD2 matches at 8 bases. Germline CDR1 reads SGHTA; CDR2 reads FQGNSA. This CDR3 comprises 14 residues. J was trimmed by 2 bases and V by 1 base; bases with no gene match: 1. CDR3 nucleotide sequence: TGTGCCAGCAGCTTAGAACTAGCGGCCTACGAGCAGTACTTC. Translation: CASSLELAAYEQYF.

V and J are TRBV6-1 and TRBJ1-4; 10 bases map to TRBD1. V was pared by 4 bases and J by 1 base, with 6 bases of the junction left unmatched. The germline V gene has CDR1 MNHNS and CDR2 SASEGT. The CDR3 is 17 residues long. CDR3 amino acids: CASSAGTGVGTNEKLFF. CDR3 nucleotide sequence: TGTGCCAGCAGTGCCGGGACAGGGGTAGGAACTAATGAAAAACTGTTTTTT.

This chain joins TRBV7-2 and TRBJ2-1; D unresolved. CDR1 and CDR2 (germline): SGHTA, FQGNSA. CDR3 length: 15 amino acids. V shed 1 base and J shed 7 bases, with 14 bases lying between them. Here the CDR3 DNA reads TGTGCCAGCAGCTTAGGGGTGGGCCCCACTAATGAGCAGTTCTTC. As protein: CASSLGVGPTNEQFF.

The chain has TRBV5-4 and TRBJ1-2; the D gene is possibly TRBD1 (6 bases). CDR3 length: 16 residues. Deletions cut 4 bases from V and 5 bases from J, with 21 bases between. CDR1 and CDR2 (germline): SGHNT, YYREEE (reference sequence). The CDR3 DNA reads as TGTGCCAGCAGCCCTAACCCAACACGGGGGGCGTATGGCTACACCTTC. The encoded protein is CASSPNPTRGAYGYTF.

The CDR3 bases are TGTGCCAGCAGCTTAGGTCCGACAAGCTCTGGAAACACCATATATTTT. Translation gives CASSLGPTSSGNTIYF. The chain recombines TRBV7-8 with TRBJ1-3; no clear D gene. The germline CDR1 and CDR2 sequences are SGHVS and FQNEAQ. V gave up 1 base and J gave up 0 bases, with 10 bases separating them. The length of the CDR3 is 16 residues.

The gene calls are TRBV19 and TRBJ2-1; D is perhaps TRBD1 (6 bases). The CDR3 is 14 residues long. The V gene's germline CDR1 is LNHDA and CDR2 SQIVND (reference sequence). V was clipped by 4 bases and J by 5 bases, with 12 bases between them. CDR3 loop: CASSRQEKNNEQFF. The CDR3, as DNA: TGTGCCAGTAGTAGACAGGAGAAAAACAATGAGCAGTTCTTC. Supplemented by reference TRBV19 and TRBJ2-1, the full variable domain reads DGGITQSPKYLFRKEGQNVTLSCEQNLNHDAMYWYRQDPGQGLRLIYYSQIVNDFQKGDIAEGYSVSREKKESFPLTVTSAQKNPTAFYLCASSRQEKNNEQFFGPGTRLTVL.

The chain recombines TRBV19 with TRBJ1-5; the D gene is possibly TRBD1 (5 bases). Trimming pared 3 bases from V and 4 bases from J, leaving 16 bases between. Germline CDR1 is LNHDA and CDR2 is SQIVND (reference sequence). CDR3 length equals 16 residues. The CDR3 is CASSISDAGMNQPQHF. In DNA, the CDR3 is TGTGCCAGTAGTATTTCGGATGCAGGGATGAATCAGCCCCAGCATTTT.

The rearrangement uses TRBV9 and TRBJ1-3, with 7 nucleotides matching TRBD1. There are 15 residues in the CDR3. J gave up 2 bases and V 0 bases, and 2 bases lay outside the gene matches. Germline V gene lookup returns CDR1 SGDLS and CDR2 YYNGEE. The CDR3 here is CASSVATGAGNTIYF. The CDR3, as DNA: TGTGCCAGCAGCGTAGCTACAGGGGCTGGAAACACCATATATTTT.

The chain links TRBV7-9 to TRBJ1-4; 10 positions agree with TRBD1. The CDR3 is 15 amino acids. Germline-derived CDR1 and CDR2 are SEHNR and FQNEAQ (reference sequence). Germline trimming cut 5 bases from V and 7 bases from J; bases unmatched to any gene: 7. The CDR3 sequence: CASSRDRGRVEKLFF. The CDR3 DNA reads TGTGCCAGCAGCAGAGACAGGGGGCGCGTTGAAAAACTGTTTTTT.

The genes are TRBV6-1 and TRBJ2-1, with TRBD2 matching over 14 bases. V shed 10 bases, J shed 7 bases, and the junction held 3 bases outside the gene matches. In germline, CDR1 is MNHNS, CDR2 SASEGT. This CDR3 is 13 amino acids long. The CDR3 loop reads CATRTSGGNEQFF. Here the CDR3 DNA reads TGTGCCACTCGGACTAGCGGGGGGAATGAGCAGTTCTTC.

This chain connects TRBV25-1 to TRBJ1-1, with 9 bases fitting TRBD1. Germline CDR1 is MGHDK and CDR2 is SYGVNS. Germline trimming cut 3 bases from V and 5 bases from J; bases unmatched to any gene: 7. The CDR3 is 15 residues long. In DNA, the CDR3 is TGTGCCAGCAGTGACACCTGGACAGGGGCAACTGAAGCTTTCTTT. Its protein product is CASSDTWTGATEAFF.

This chain links TRBV6-5 with TRBJ1-1; no clear D. There are 16 residues in the CDR3. Germline V gene data show CDR1 as MNHEY and CDR2 as SVGAGI. Trimming took 0 bases from V and 3 from J, leaving 14 bases between them. The DNA for the CDR3 is TGTGCCAGCAGTTACTCGAGGAGGGTGTGGGACACTGAAGCTTTCTTT. Residues: CASSYSRRVWDTEAFF.

The rearrangement links TRBV25-1 to TRBJ2-7, with a weak D call TRBD1 (8 bases). V lost 10 bases, J lost 2 bases, and 15 bases lay in between. This CDR3 contains 13 residues. Germline CDR1 and CDR2: MGHDK and SYGVNS. CDR3 sequence reads: CATQGAGAYEQYF. The CDR3 coding sequence is TGTGCCACCCAGGGGGCGGGAGCCTACGAGCAGTACTTC.

The chain uses TRBV28 and TRBJ1-2; D remains ambiguous. Germline V gives CDR1 MDHEN, CDR2 SYDVKM. This CDR3 contains 12 residues. V dropped 8 bases and J dropped 3 bases, with 10 bases sitting between them. The CDR3 coding sequence is TGTGCCAGCCAGAGGGAGGACTATGGCTACACCTTC. Its protein is CASQREDYGYTF.

The chain links TRBV27 to TRBJ2-7; perhaps TRBD1 as D (6 bases). Per the germline V gene, CDR1 is MNHEY and CDR2 is SMNVEV (reference sequence). The CDR3 is made up of 13 amino acids. The V and J ends lost 6 bases and 1 base respectively, with 10 bases between them. The CDR3 sequence is CASSPGASYEQYF. DNA for the CDR3: TGTGCCAGCAGCCCAGGGGCGTCCTACGAGCAGTACTTC.

V usage is TRBV5-4 and J usage is TRBJ2-6, with D maybe TRBD1 (6 bases). The CDR3 length is 18 residues. The ends were cut back, 2 bases at V and 0 bases at J, with 15 bases in the middle. The germline CDR1 and CDR2 sequences are SGHNT and YYREEE (reference sequence). This chain's CDR3 is CASSFSQGLLSGANVLTF. CDR3 bases: TGTGCCAGCAGCTTTAGCCAGGGGCTTCTCTCTGGGGCCAACGTCCTGACTTTC. Combining the CDR3 with reference TRBV5-4 and TRBJ2-6 gives the whole variable domain ETGVTQSPTHLIKTRGQQVTLRCSSQSGHNTVSWYQQALGQGPQFIFQYYREEENGRGNFPPRFSGLQFPNYSSELNVNALELDDSALYLCASSFSQGLLSGANVLTFGAGSRLTVL.

The V call is TRBV9, the J call TRBJ2-5; TRBD2 might be the D (5 bases). Germline V gives CDR1 SGDLS, CDR2 YYNGEE. CDR3 size: 14 residues. V was cut by 0 bases and J by 3 bases, with 9 bases left in between. The CDR3 is CASSVGFGEETQYF. In nucleotides, the CDR3 is TGTGCCAGCAGCGTAGGGTTCGGGGAAGAGACCCAGTACTTC.

V is TRBV18 and J is TRBJ2-7; 8 bases map to TRBD2. This CDR3 is 15 amino acids long. Losses at the gene ends were 0 bases for V and 7 bases for J; bases not matched to a gene: 8. In germline, CDR1 is KGHSH, CDR2 LQKENI. CDR3 coding DNA: TGTGCCAGCTCACCACCGTTTACGGGAGGGACGGAGCAGTACTTC. It encodes CASSPPFTGGTEQYF.